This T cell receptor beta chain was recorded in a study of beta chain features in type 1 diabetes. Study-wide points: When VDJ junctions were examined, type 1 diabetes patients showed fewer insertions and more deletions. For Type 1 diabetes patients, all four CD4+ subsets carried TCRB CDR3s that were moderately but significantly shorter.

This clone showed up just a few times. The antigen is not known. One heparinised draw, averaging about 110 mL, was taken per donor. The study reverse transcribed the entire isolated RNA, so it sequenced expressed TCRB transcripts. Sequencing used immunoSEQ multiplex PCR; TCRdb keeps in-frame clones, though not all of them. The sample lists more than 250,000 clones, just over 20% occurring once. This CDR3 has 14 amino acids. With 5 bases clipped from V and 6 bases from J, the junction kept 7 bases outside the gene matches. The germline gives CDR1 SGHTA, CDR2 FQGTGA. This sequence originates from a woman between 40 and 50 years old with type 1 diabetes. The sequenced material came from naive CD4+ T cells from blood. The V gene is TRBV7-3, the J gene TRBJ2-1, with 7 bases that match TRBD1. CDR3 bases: TGTGCCAGCAGCATTGACAGGGTGGGCAATGAGCAGTTCTTC. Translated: CASSIDRVGNEQFF.